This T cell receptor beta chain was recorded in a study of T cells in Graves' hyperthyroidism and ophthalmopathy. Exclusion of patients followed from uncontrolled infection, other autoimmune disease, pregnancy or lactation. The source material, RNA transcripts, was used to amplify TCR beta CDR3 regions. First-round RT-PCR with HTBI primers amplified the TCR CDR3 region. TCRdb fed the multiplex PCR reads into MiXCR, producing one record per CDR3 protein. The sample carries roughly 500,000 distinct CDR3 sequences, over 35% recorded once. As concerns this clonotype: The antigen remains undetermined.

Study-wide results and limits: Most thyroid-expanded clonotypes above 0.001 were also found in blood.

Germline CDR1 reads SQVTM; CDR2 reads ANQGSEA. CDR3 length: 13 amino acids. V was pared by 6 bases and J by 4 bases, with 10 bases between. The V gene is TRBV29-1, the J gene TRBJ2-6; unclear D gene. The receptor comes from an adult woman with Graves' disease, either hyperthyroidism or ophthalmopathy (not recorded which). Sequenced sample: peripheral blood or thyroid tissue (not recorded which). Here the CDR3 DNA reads TGCAGCGTGCCCGGGTACGGGGCCAACGTCCTGACTTTC. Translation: CSVPGYGANVLTF.